This TCR beta chain is drawn from a study of early T cells in non-severe SARS-CoV-2 infection. The overall study: The study sequenced bulk RNA from unsorted whole blood, with chains unpaired. Study-level points and caveats: Lookups in VDJdb leaned toward anti-spike CD8 responses and missed private and CD4 specificities.

In this sample, this clonotype turned up many times. The target antigen is unknown. Unique molecular identifiers (one per individual cDNA molecule) were attached. TCRdb fed the 5' RACE reads into MiXCR, producing one record per CDR3 protein. The sample shows 80,000 or so distinct CDR3 sequences, 15% to 18% of them seen only once. This CDR3 region has 15 residues. Germline V CDR1 and CDR2: SGDLS, YYNGEE. The germline V and J ends were trimmed by 4 bases and 3 bases, with 14 bases remaining between them. Material: whole blood. This sequence was found in an adult who was a healthcare worker with PCR-confirmed SARS-CoV-2 infection or an uninfected control (not recorded which). The V gene is TRBV9, the J gene TRBJ1-5; tentative D call: TRBD1 (6 bases). The CDR3 sequence is CASSPLGGTNQPQHF. CDR3 sequence (DNA): TGTGCCAGCAGCCCCCTAGGGGGGACCAATCAGCCCCAGCATTTT.